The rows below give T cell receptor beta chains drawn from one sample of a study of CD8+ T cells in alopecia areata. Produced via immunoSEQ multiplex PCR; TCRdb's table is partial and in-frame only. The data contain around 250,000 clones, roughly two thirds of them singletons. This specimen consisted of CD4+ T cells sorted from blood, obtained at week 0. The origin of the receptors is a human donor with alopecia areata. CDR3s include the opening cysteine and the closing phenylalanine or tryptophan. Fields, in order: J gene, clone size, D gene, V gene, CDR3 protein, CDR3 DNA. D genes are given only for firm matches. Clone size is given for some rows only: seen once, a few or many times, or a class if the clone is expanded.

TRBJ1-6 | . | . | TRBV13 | CASSVGSPLHF | TGTGCCAGCAGCGTTGGGTCACCCCTCCACTTT
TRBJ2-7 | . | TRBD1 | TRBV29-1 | CSGIGTGRGEQYF | TGCAGCGGGATCGGGACAGGTAGGGGCGAGCAGTACTTC
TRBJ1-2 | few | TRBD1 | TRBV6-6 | CAISESRQGDGYTF | TGTGCCATCAGTGAGTCCCGACAGGGCGATGGCTACACCTTC
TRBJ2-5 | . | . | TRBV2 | CASSEFSKEETQYF | TGTGCCAGCAGTGAGTTCTCGAAAGAAGAGACCCAGTACTTC
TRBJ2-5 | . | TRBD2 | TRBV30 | CAWSVPGGARQTQYF | TGTGCCTGGAGTGTACCCGGGGGGGCCCGGCAGACCCAGTACTTC
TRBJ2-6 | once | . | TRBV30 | CAWSEVSGANVLTF | TGTGCCTGGAGTGAAGTATCCGGGGCCAACGTCCTGACTTTC
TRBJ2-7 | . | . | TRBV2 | CASSAQSYEQYF | TGTGCCAGCAGTGCGCAGTCCTACGAGCAGTACTTC
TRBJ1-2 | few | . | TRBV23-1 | CASSLLGAHYGYTF | TGCGCCAGCAGTCTGCTGGGGGCACACTATGGCTACACCTTC
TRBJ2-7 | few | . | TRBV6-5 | CASSYSRSSYEQYF | TGTGCCAGCAGTTACTCCAGGAGCTCCTACGAGCAGTACTTC
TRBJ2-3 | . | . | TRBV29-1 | CSVGADTQYF | TGCAGCGTTGGAGCAGATACGCAGTATTTT
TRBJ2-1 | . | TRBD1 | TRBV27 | CASSRGQGWNEQFF | TGTGCCAGCAGTCGGGGACAGGGGTGGAATGAGCAGTTCTTC
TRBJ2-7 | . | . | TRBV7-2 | CASSQRYEQYF | TGTGCCAGCAGCCAACGGTACGAGCAGTACTTC
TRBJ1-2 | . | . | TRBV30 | CAWSRVQAPWGYTF | TGTGCCTGGAGTAGAGTACAGGCGCCTTGGGGCTACACCTTC
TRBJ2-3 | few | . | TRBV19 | CASSIRYTDTQYF | TGTGCCAGTAGTATACGGTACACAGATACGCAGTATTTT
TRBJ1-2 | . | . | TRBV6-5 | CATGQTYGYTF | TGTGCCACCGGACAGACCTATGGCTACACCTTC
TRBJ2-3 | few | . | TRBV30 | CACQGGSTDTQYF | TGTGCCTGCCAGGGGGGGAGCACAGATACGCAGTATTTT
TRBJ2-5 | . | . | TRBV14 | CASSQDSVGTQYF | TGTGCCAGCAGCCAAGATTCGGTTGGCACCCAGTACTTC
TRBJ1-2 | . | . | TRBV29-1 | CSVRAKGSGYTF | TGCAGCGTTAGGGCCAAAGGGAGCGGCTACACCTTC
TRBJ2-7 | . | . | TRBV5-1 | CASSLIPGEDEQYF | TGCGCCAGCAGCTTGATTCCAGGGGAAGACGAGCAGTACTTC
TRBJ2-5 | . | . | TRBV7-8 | CASSLGAETQYF | TGTGCCAGCAGCTTGGGCGCAGAGACCCAGTACTTC